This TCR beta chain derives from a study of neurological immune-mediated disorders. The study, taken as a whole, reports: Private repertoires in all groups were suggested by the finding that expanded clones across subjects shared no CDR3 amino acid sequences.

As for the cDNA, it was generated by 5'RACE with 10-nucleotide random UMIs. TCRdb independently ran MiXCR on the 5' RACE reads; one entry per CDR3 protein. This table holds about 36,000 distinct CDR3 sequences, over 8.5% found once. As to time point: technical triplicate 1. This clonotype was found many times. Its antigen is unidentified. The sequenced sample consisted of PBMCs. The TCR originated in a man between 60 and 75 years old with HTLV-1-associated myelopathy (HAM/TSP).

This chain's CDR3 is CASSLRQYF. CDR3 DNA: TGTGCCAGCAGCTTACGGCAGTATTTT. The chain combines TRBV21-1 with TRBJ2-3. TRBV21-1 is a known pseudogene. The CDR3 extends over 9 amino acids.